What follows describes a single T cell receptor beta chain. This sample is part of a study of blood T cell repertoires in COVID-19. Study in general: T cells, B-cell-depleted T cells, or PBMCs supplied cDNA or gDNA.

Original analysis: Amplification of reference gene primers was used by the study to estimate nucleated cell counts. TCRdb keeps only in-frame clones here, not all; method: immunoSEQ multiplex PCR. D and trimming were read from the DNA, whereas the V and J calls and clone size are those reported in that table. The sample lists approximately 260,000 clones; about 88% were seen once. The CDR3 totals 15 residues. Trimming cost V 5 bases and J 5 bases; bases outside gene matches: 12. Per germline, CDR1 LNHDA and CDR2 SQIVND (reference sequence). The chain is built from TRBV19 and TRBJ2-7, with TRBD2 matching 7 bases. Sequencing used peripheral blood. The sequence came from a woman aged 35 to 49 who had recovered from COVID-19. The CDR3 is CASSPRGGRPDEQYF. DNA of the CDR3: TGTGCCAGTAGTCCTAGGGGCGGGAGACCCGACGAGCAGTACTTC.